This T cell receptor (beta chain) stems from a study of OX40 agonist ivuxolimab in advanced cancers. Across the study: Three patients, one with hepatocellular carcinoma and two with cutaneous melanoma, responded partially. Study-level points and caveats: Among the nonresponders, some also had low normalized T-cell clonal expansion.

With respect to this clone: Its cognate antigen is unknown.

Method: immunoSEQ multiplex PCR; TCRdb's copy keeps in-frame clones and lacks some. The profile shows approximately 67,000 clones, approximately 80% of them singletons. This CDR3 is 15 amino acids long. The rearrangement joins TRBV21-1 to TRBJ2-5; TRBD2, the D gene given by the table, was not confirmed from the DNA. TRBV21-1 is classified as a pseudogene. The material sequenced was CD4+ or CD8+ T cells sorted from blood, taken in a trial of the OX40 agonist ivuxolimab. The sequence came from an adult with an advanced solid tumor such as melanoma, head and neck, liver or kidney cancer. This chain's CDR3 is CADKTSGRNQETQYF. The CDR3 DNA sequence: TGTGCCGACAAAACTAGCGGGAGGAACCAAGAGACCCAGTACTTC.